Detailed here is one T cell receptor beta chain. This CDR3 is built from 13 residues. Per germline, CDR1 SGHRS and CDR2 YFSETQ. V was trimmed by 5 bases and J by 5 bases, leaving 13 bases between them. This sample was included in a study of blood T cell repertoires in COVID-19. Assay used: immunoSEQ multiplex PCR; TCRdb lists only in-frame clones, some missing. The sample lists about 38,000 clones, approximately 69% occurring once. The specimen sequenced was peripheral blood. V and J are TRBV5-1 and TRBJ1-1; a weak D match, TRBD1 (6 bases). This TCR came from a man in his 70s with COVID-19, enrolled during active disease. CDR3 in DNA: TGCGCCAGCAGAGAACAGGGTGGGACTGAAGCTTTCTTT. Protein sequence: CASREQGGTEAFF.